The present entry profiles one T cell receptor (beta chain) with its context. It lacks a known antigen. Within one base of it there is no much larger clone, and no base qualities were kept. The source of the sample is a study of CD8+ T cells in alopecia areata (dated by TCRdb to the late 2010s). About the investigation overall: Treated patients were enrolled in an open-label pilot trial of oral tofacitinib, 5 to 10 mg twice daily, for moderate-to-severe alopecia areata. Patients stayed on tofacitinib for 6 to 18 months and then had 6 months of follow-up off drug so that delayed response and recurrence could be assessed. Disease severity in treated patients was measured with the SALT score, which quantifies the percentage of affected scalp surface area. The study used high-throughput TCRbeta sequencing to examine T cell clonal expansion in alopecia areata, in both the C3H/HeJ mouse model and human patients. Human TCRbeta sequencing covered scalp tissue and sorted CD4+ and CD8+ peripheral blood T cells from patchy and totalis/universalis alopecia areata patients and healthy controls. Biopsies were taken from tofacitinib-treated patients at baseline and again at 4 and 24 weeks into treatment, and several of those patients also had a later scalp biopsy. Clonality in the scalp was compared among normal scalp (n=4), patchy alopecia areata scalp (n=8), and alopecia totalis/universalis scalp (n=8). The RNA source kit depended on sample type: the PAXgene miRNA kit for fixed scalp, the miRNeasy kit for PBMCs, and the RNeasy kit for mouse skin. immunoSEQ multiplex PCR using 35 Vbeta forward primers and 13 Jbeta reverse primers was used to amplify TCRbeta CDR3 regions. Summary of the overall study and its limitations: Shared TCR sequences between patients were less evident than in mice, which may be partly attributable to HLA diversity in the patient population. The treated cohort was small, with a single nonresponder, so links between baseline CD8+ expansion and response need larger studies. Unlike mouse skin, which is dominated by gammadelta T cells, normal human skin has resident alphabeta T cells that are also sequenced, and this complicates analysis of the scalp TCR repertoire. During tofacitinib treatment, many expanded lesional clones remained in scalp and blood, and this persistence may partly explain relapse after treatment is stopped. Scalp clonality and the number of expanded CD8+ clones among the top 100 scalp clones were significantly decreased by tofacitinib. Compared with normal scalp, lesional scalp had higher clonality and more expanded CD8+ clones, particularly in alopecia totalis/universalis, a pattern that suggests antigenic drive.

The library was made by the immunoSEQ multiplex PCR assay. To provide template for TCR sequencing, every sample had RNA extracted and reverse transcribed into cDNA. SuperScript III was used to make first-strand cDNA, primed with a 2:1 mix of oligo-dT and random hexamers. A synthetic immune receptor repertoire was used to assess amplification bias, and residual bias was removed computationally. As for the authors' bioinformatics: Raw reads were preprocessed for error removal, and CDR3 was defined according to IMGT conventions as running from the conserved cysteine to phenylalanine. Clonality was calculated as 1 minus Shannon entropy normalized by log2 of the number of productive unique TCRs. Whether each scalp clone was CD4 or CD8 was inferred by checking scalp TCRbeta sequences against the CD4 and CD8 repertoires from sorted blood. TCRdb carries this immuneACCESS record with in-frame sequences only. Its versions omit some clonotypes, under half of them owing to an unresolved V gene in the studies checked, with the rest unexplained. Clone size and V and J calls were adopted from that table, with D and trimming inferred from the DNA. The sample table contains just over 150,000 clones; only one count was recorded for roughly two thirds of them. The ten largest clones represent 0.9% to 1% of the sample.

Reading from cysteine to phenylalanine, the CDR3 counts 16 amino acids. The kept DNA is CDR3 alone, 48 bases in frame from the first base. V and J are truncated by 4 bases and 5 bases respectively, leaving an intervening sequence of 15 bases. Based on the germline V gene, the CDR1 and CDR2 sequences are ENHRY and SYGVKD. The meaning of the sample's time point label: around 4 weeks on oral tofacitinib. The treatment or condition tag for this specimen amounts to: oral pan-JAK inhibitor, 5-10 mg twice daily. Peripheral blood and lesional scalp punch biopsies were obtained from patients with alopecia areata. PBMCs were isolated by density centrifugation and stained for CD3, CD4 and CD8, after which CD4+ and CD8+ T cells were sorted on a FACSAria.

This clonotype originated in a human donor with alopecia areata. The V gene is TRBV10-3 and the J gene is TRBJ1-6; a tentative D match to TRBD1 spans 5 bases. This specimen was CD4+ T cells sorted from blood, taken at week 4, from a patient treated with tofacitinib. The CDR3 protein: CAISVLGAADNSPLHF. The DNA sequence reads TGTGCCATCAGTGTTTTAGGGGCAGCTGATAATTCACCCCTCCACTTT.